This TCR beta chain was identified during a study of T cell responses to AZD1222 COVID-19 vaccine (dated by TCRdb to about 2021). Background for the entire study: TCR sequencing covered fewer than 250 trial participants: nearly 210 given two doses of AZD1222 and 26 given two doses of MenACWY control vaccine. Enrollment into the trials was organized by age into subgroups of 18-55, 56-69 and 70-plus years, and those subgroups contained approximately 160, 26 and 62 TCR-sequenced participants, respectively. Results and caveats for the whole study, not just this receptor: Nearly half of unique spike-specific TCRs reportedly recognized epitopes outside regions mutated in the B.1.351 and B.1.1.7 variants. Most participants were white British and females outnumbered males, and the authors suggested that clonal diversity may have been underestimated. Conclusions about previously exposed vaccinees are limited, since just five to seven AZD1222 recipients were seropositive for SARS-CoV-2 at baseline. Because no day 14 peak-response samples were available, repertoires were characterized only after the peak T cell response. In the small 56-69-year group, the increase in depth fell short of significance, most likely because of low power. After two AZD1222 doses, spike-specific TCR breadth and depth were significantly higher than at day 0 and than in MenACWY recipients. Vaccine-associated CD4 TCRs spanned the whole spike protein, with dominant responses in regions 160-218 and 743-854.

The time point label, as the study defines it: about 28 days (+/-7) after the second vaccine dose. AZD1222 recipients whose second dose came at about 4 weeks and those whose second dose came at about 12 weeks were combined into one group, since spike-specific TCR depth and breadth did not differ between the two schedules. The vaccinee samples were drawn from two UK trials, COV001 and COV002, one of which was a single-blind randomized controlled phase 2/3 trial testing AZD1222 (ChAdOx1 nCoV-19) in healthy adults. For TCRbeta chain sequencing, PBMC samples were collected from trial participants at day 0 and at day 28 after the second dose. CDR1 and CDR2, per the germline V gene, are KGHSH and LQKENI. The cysteine opens and the phenylalanine closes a CDR3 of 15 amino acids. Only the CDR3 DNA is retained, 45 bases long and in frame from the first base. V is pared back by 4 bases and J by 8 bases, with 20 bases lying between the germline termini.

Comments on this clone: What antigen it recognizes has not been identified. Per-nucleotide qualities are absent, and no much larger clonotype sits a single base away.

The CDR3 regions of human TCRbeta chains were subjected to immunosequencing. In the paper's pipeline: Repertoire TCRs were matched against a reference library of SARS-CoV-2-specific TCRs generated with the MIRA antigen-specificity platform. Breadth was defined as the fraction of unique TCRs that were SARS-CoV-2-associated, and depth was defined as the fraction of total T cells that were SARS-CoV-2-associated. Using the MIRA data, each spike-specific TCR was assigned both to the spike region to which the TCR was reactive and to a CD4 or CD8 class. Log10-transformed breadth and depth values were compared by one-way ANOVA with Sidak's multiple comparisons tests. Held by TCRdb, this immuneACCESS table contains in-frame sequences only and omits some clones. Under half of the omission traces to an unresolved V gene where checked; the cause of the rest is unknown. The DNA gave D and trimming, while V, J and clone size come from that table. Across this sample there are tens of thousands of clones, with approximately 91% seen only once. The top ten clonotypes cover roughly 4.9% of the sample.

This sequence was found in an adult who received the AZD1222 COVID-19 vaccine. Recombination linked TRBV18 to TRBJ1-2; the D segment could be TRBD1, given 6 matching bases. The sample was peripheral blood, taken 28 days after the second AZD1222 dose. At the DNA level, the sequence is TGTGCCAGCTCACGGAGGACTCAGCAGAGGGGGGGCTACACCTTC. Its protein is CASSRRTQQRGGYTF.